The clone carrying this T cell receptor beta chain turned up a few times. Its specificity is not known. The method was immunoSEQ multiplex PCR; TCRdb's version includes in-frame clones alone and lacks a portion of them. The sample records about 83,000 clones, around 83% being singletons. These data are taken from a study of lymphopenia after photon versus proton radiotherapy. The study's findings and limits: Only patients who died were analyzed for survival; proton advantage is unproven. After the lymphocyte nadir, photon-treated repertoires showed oligoclonal expansion, especially of CD8+ Temra cells. Relative stability marked proton patients; photon patients lost diversity and naive cells.

The germline V gene has CDR1 SGHDT and CDR2 YYEEEE. The V gene lost 0 bases and the J gene lost 0 bases, with 8 bases spanning the gap. CDR3 length: 15 residues. This receptor was identified in a man aged 55 to 69 with pancreatic cancer. J is TRBJ2-3 and V is TRBV5-6; no reliable D call. This material consisted of peripheral blood, taken from a patient treated with proton-based radiotherapy. The chain's CDR3 is CASSLGQFSTDTQYF. For the CDR3, the DNA is TGTGCCAGCAGCTTGGGCCAGTTTAGCACAGATACGCAGTATTTT.